These T cell receptor beta chains were read from a single sample in a study of CD8+CD57+ T cells in acquired aplastic anemia. TCRdb reanalysed the reads using MiXCR and keeps one entry per CDR3 protein. The sample consists of under 200,000 distinct CDR3 sequences, roughly half of them appearing once. Sequencing input: sorted CD4+, CD8+, or CD8+CD57+ T cells (not recorded which) from PBMCs. These receptor sequences come from a human donor with aplastic anemia. Both conserved end residues are part of each CDR3. A D gene is named only where the DNA matches it firmly. The size of a clone is reported for some rows only, either as once, few or many, or as a class for expanded clones.

d_call j_call clone_size v_call cdr3_nt cdr3_aa
NA TRBJ2-1 few TRBV10-3 TGTGCCAGCAGTCCGATGTTACCCTCCATTTTCAGTAGTGAGCAGTTCTTC CASSPMLPSIFSSEQFF
TRBD2 TRBJ2-5 NA TRBV5-4 TGTGCCAGCAGCCTCGGGACTAAAGAGACCCAGTACTTC CASSLGTKETQYF
NA TRBJ1-2 few TRBV3-1 TGTGCCAGCAGCCAAGAAGACGGACACCCCTCTGGCTACACCTTC CASSQEDGHPSGYTF
TRBD1 TRBJ1-4 NA TRBV15 TGTGCCACCAGCGGATTAAGACGCGGGACAGATCATGAAAAACTGTTTTTT CATSGLRRGTDHEKLFF
TRBD2 TRBJ2-3 many TRBV4-2 TGTGCCAGCAGCACCCCTAGCGGGAGGACTAGCACAGATACGCAGTATTTT CASSTPSGRTSTDTQYF
TRBD1 TRBJ1-3 few TRBV20-1 TGCAGTGCTACCCTAACGGGACAGCTGAGGGGAAACACCATATATTTT CSATLTGQLRGNTIYF
NA TRBJ1-6 once TRBV2 TGTGCCAGCAGAAGAAGGATGGGATCAGGAGGATATTCACCCCTCCACTTT CASRRRMGSGGYSPLHF
NA TRBJ1-1 many TRBV6-1 TGTGCCAGCAGTGGACAGTTGAACACTGAAGCTTTCTTT CASSGQLNTEAFF
TRBD2 TRBJ2-1 NA TRBV15 TGTGCCACCAGGGCAGGACTAGCGGGACACAATGAGCAGTTCTTC CATRAGLAGHNEQFF
TRBD1 TRBJ1-6 NA TRBV7-8 TGTGCCAGCAGCCAACGGGACAGGGGTAATTCACCCCTCCACTTT CASSQRDRGNSPLHF
NA TRBJ2-5 NA TRBV20-1 TGCAGTGCTAGTCACCTCCGTCGGGAGACCCAGTACTTC CSASHLRRETQYF
TRBD2 TRBJ2-7 NA TRBV7-6 TGTGCCAGCAGCACCCGACTAGCGGGGGAGCAGTACTTC CASSTRLAGEQYF
TRBD1 TRBJ2-2 NA TRBV19 TGTGCCAGTAGTACGACAGGGGGGCACACCGGGGAGCTGTTTTTT CASSTTGGHTGELFF
NA TRBJ2-7 NA TRBV15 TGTGCCACCAGCAGCAGGTTTCCTAGCCTTTCCTACGAGCAGTACTTC CATSSRFPSLSYEQYF
NA TRBJ1-1 NA TRBV25-1 TGTGCCAGCATCTCTGGGCGCACTGAAGCTTTCTTT CASISGRTEAFF
TRBD1 TRBJ1-2 NA TRBV6-1 TGTGCCAGCAGCCAGGGGGGGTATGGCTGCACCTTC CASSQGGYGCTF
NA TRBJ1-3 NA TRBV9 TGTGCCGGCAGCGAATGGGGGGAAGGAAACACCATATATTTT CAGSEWGEGNTIYF
TRBD2 TRBJ2-7 many TRBV20-1 TGCAGTGCTACTACCGGGACTAGACCCTACGAGCAGTACTTC CSATTGTRPYEQYF
TRBD1 TRBJ1-5 NA TRBV19 TGTGCCACCCGACCGGGACAGGGAATCCATAGCAATCAGCCCCAGCATTTT CATRPGQGIHSNQPQHF
NA TRBJ1-4 NA TRBV5-1 TGCGCCAGCAGCCGGACAGTGTCTGAAAAACTGTTTTTT CASSRTVSEKLFF
NA TRBJ1-1 many TRBV7-3 TGTGCCAGCAGCTTAACGGTGGACACTGAAGCTTTCTTT CASSLTVDTEAFF
NA TRBJ1-3 NA TRBV4-2 TGTGCCAGCAGCCAAGAATCGGTCAGCGAATTCTCTGGAAACACCATATATTTT CASSQESVSEFSGNTIYF
TRBD1 TRBJ2-7 NA TRBV20-1 TGCAGTGCTAGTCGCCAGGGGGACGAGCAGTACTTC CSASRQGDEQYF
NA TRBJ2-1 NA TRBV7-2 TGTGCCAGCAGCTTAAACCAAGACAATGAGCAGTTCTTC CASSLNQDNEQFF
NA TRBJ1-2 once TRBV5-1 TGCGCCAGCAGCTTGGACAGATACTATGGCTACACCTTC CASSLDRYYGYTF
TRBD1 TRBJ2-7 NA TRBV2 TGTGCCAGCAGTTTAAGAGGGACAGGCACCTACGAGCAGTACTTC CASSLRGTGTYEQYF
NA TRBJ2-3 many TRBV7-9 TGTGCCAGCAGCTTAGTCCTAGGGGGGACAGATACGCAGTATTTT CASSLVLGGTDTQYF
NA TRBJ1-1 once TRBV20-1 TGCAGTGCTCCGACCGACGGAGACACTGAAGCTTTCTTT CSAPTDGDTEAFF